These 26 T cell receptor beta chains share one sample of origin, sequenced in a study of blood T cell repertoires in COVID-19. This table comes from immunoSEQ multiplex PCR, and its TCRdb copy is limited to in-frame clones, with some not included. The sample has over 140,000 clones; 76% are singletons. Sequenced material: peripheral blood. These receptors were obtained from a woman of 80 years or more with active or convalescent COVID-19.

V and J are TRBV6-4 and TRBJ2-2; D not certain. Per germline, CDR1 MRHNA and CDR2 SNTAGT. CDR3 length: 16 amino acids. Deletions cut 3 bases from V and 4 bases from J, with 15 bases between. In DNA, the CDR3 is TGTGCCAGCAGTGAAGCCCCTGATTCGGGCACCGGGGAGCTGTTTTTT. Its translation is CASSEAPDSGTGELFF.

This chain connects TRBV28 to TRBJ1-1; D is possibly TRBD1 (5 bases). Germline V lookup: CDR1 MDHEN, CDR2 SYDVKM. This CDR3 contains 15 residues. V was cut by 5 bases and J by 4 bases, with 17 bases left in between. The CDR3 bases are TGTGCCAGCAGTATGCGCAGGGTTTATGGCACTGAAGCTTTCTTT. It yields the protein CASSMRRVYGTEAFF.

This clone was seen once. The gene calls are TRBV2 and TRBJ1-5; 7 bases line up with TRBD1. This CDR3 spans 13 amino acids. Germline CDR1 and CDR2: SNHLY and FYNNEI. The junction had 6 bases not matched to a gene; V was cut back by 7 bases and J by 6 bases. This CDR3 reads CASTGQVTQPQHF. For the CDR3, the DNA is TGTGCCAGCACCGGACAGGTAACTCAGCCCCAGCATTTT.

This clone was observed a handful of times. The chain uses TRBV5-1 and TRBJ1-1, with 11 bases aligning to TRBD1. The CDR3 loop spans 14 amino acids. Germline assignment: CDR1 SGHRS and CDR2 YFSETQ. V shed 4 bases and J 3 bases; nucleotides not matched to a gene: 2. The CDR3 loop reads CASSPGQGDTEAFF. In DNA form, the CDR3 reads TGCGCCAGCAGCCCGGGACAGGGGGACACTGAAGCTTTCTTT.

This clone was detected a few times. The chain links TRBV3-1 (or the pseudogene TRBV3-2) to TRBJ2-3, with D possibly matching TRBD1 (5 bases). Between the trimmed V and J ends, which lost 0 bases and 3 bases, there was a span of 13 bases. The CDR3 runs to 16 residues. Germline CDR1 is LGHDT and CDR2 is YNNKEL (reference sequence). The CDR3 bases are TGTGCCAGCAGCCAAGATCGGCAGGGTGTAACAGATACGCAGTATTTT. Protein sequence: CASSQDRQGVTDTQYF.

The chain uses TRBV5-4 and TRBJ2-7, with D maybe TRBD1 (6 bases). V was pared by 0 bases and J by 2 bases, with 9 bases between. Germline loops: CDR1 SGHNT, CDR2 YYREEE (reference sequence). The CDR3 runs 14 residues. The CDR3 sequence: CASSLDRTAYEQYF. The CDR3 nucleotides read TGTGCCAGCAGCTTGGACAGGACAGCCTACGAGCAGTACTTC. Full variable domain (remainder filled in from reference TRBV5-4 and TRBJ2-7): ETGVTQSPTHLIKTRGQQVTLRCSSQSGHNTVSWYQQALGQGPQFIFQYYREEENGRGNFPPRFSGLQFPNYSSELNVNALELDDSALYLCASSLDRTAYEQYFGPGTRLTVT.

The rearrangement joins TRBV27 to TRBJ1-2, with 8 bases fitting TRBD1. In germline, CDR1 is MNHEY, CDR2 SMNVEV (reference sequence). Trimming removed 9 bases from V and 0 bases from J; junction bases left unmatched: 9. This CDR3 has 15 residues. In DNA form, the CDR3 reads TGTGCCAGTCGGACAGGGTCTCTTGCTAACTATGGCTACACCTTC. It yields the protein CASRTGSLANYGYTF.

This clone appeared a few times. This chain uses TRBV5-1 with TRBJ2-1, with a tentative D call TRBD2 (6 bases). V lost 4 bases, J lost 0 bases, and 11 bases lay in between. The germline CDR1 and CDR2 sequences are SGHRS and YFSETQ. This CDR3 has 15 amino acids. The CDR3, as DNA: TGCGCCAGCAGCGTAGCGGTAAGCTCCTACAATGAGCAGTTCTTC. Protein sequence: CASSVAVSSYNEQFF.

This chain links TRBV7-6 with TRBJ2-3; a possible D gene is TRBD1 (6 bases). In germline, CDR1 is SGHVS, CDR2 FNYEAQ. There are 16 residues in the CDR3. Trimming shortened V by 3 bases and J by 1 base, and 14 bases separated the two germline ends. The CDR3 is CASSFFQGLGTDTQYF. The DNA for the CDR3 is TGTGCCAGCAGCTTTTTTCAGGGGCTCGGCACAGATACGCAGTATTTT.

This chain uses TRBV2 with TRBJ2-5; 9 bases line up with TRBD2. With 5 bases clipped from V and 5 bases from J, the junction kept 15 bases outside the gene matches. CDR3 length: 17 residues. From germline, CDR1 is SNHLY and CDR2 FYNNEI. CDR3 nucleotides: TGTGCCAGCAGTTGGCCCGGTGCTGGGACTAGCTTTGAGACCCAGTACTTC. Translated, it gives CASSWPGAGTSFETQYF.

The chain is built from TRBV7-8 and TRBJ2-7; 7 bases match TRBD2. CDR3 length equals 16 residues. Germline lookup yields CDR1 SGHVS and CDR2 FQNEAQ. V lost 5 bases, J lost 3 bases, and 13 bases stayed unmatched. CDR3 loop: CASSPGGTTSLYEQYF. The CDR3 DNA sequence: TGTGCCAGCAGCCCTGGGGGGACTACTTCTCTCTACGAGCAGTACTTC.

This clone came up a few times. This chain links TRBV4-1 with TRBJ1-3, with D maybe TRBD1 (6 bases). In germline, CDR1 is MGHRA, CDR2 YSYEKL. V shed 4 bases and J shed 0 bases, with 13 bases lying between them. The CDR3 consists of 16 residues. The CDR3 bases are TGCGCCAGCAGCCGGGAAGAGACAGGCTCTGGAAACACCATATATTTT. It is translated as CASSREETGSGNTIYF.

The genes are TRBV4-2 and TRBJ2-2, with 8 bases aligning to TRBD2. V lost 1 base to trimming and J lost 10 bases; unmatched junction nucleotides: 5. CDR3 length: 14 residues. Germline CDR1 LGHNA, CDR2 YNFKEQ. The CDR3 here is CASSQAGGEVELFF. The CDR3 DNA is TGTGCCAGCAGCCAAGCGGGGGGGGAAGTGGAGCTGTTTTTT.

This chain uses TRBV2 with TRBJ1-1, with a possible D match to TRBD1 (6 bases). Germline V lookup: CDR1 SNHLY, CDR2 FYNNEI. The CDR3 has 13 residues. V was trimmed by 5 bases and J by 7 bases, leaving 14 bases between them. The CDR3 bases are TGTGCCAGCAGTTACTATACAGGGATTGAAGCTTTCTTT. This sequence encodes CASSYYTGIEAFF.

This clone was seen only once. This sequence joins TRBV19 and TRBJ2-3; TRBD2 matches 8 bases. The CDR3 contains 14 residues. Germline values: CDR1 LNHDA, CDR2 SQIVND (reference sequence). V trimming: 5 bases; J trimming: 1 base; junction bases outside the gene matches: 2. The CDR3, as DNA: TGTGCCAGTAGTGGGCGGGGGGGCACAGATACGCAGTATTTT. Protein: CASSGRGGTDTQYF.

The rearrangement joins TRBV2 to TRBJ2-3; D remains unclear. Trimming shortened V by 3 bases and J by 0 bases, and 13 bases separated the two germline ends. The CDR3 extends over 16 amino acids. Germline loops: CDR1 SNHLY, CDR2 FYNNEI. CDR3 in amino acids: CASSDSFISSTDTQYF. The CDR3 nucleotides are TGTGCCAGCAGTGACTCTTTTATCTCTAGCACAGATACGCAGTATTTT.

Here the CDR3 reads CASSYSTYEQYF. The CDR3 DNA reads TGTGCCAGCAGTTACTCAACCTACGAGCAGTACTTC. The rearrangement uses TRBV28 and TRBJ2-5; D unclear. Near its end, the DNA agrees better with TRBJ2-7, so the J call may be wrong. The CDR3 is 12 amino acids. CDR1 is MDHEN, CDR2 SYDVKM, per germline.

The chain uses TRBV7-3 and TRBJ2-3, with 8 bases fitting TRBD2. Germline CDR1 SGHTA, CDR2 FQGTGA. The CDR3 consists of 17 residues. V was pared by 5 bases and J by 7 bases, with 17 bases of the junction left unmatched. As DNA, the CDR3 is TGTGCCAGCAGCCCCCCGGGCGGGGGGCACTCCCGAAATACGCAGTATTTT. Its protein product is CASSPPGGGHSRNTQYF.

This clone was seen a single time. V gene TRBV5-1 combines with J gene TRBJ1-5; a weak D match, TRBD1 (5 bases). Trimming cost V 0 bases and J 7 bases, with 20 bases left between them. This CDR3 spans 17 amino acids. The germline gives CDR1 SGHRS, CDR2 YFSETQ. In DNA, the CDR3 is TGCGCCAGCAGCTTGGTGTTTATTGGCGGAGGGGAACAGCCCCAGCATTTT. Residues: CASSLVFIGGGEQPQHF.

As DNA, the CDR3 is TGCAGCGCGGAAGCGATGGACAGAGGGACTGGAAACACCATATATTTT. It translates to CSAEAMDRGTGNTIYF. V is TRBV29-1 and J is TRBJ1-3; D is perhaps TRBD1 (6 bases). The ends were cut back, 7 bases at V and 2 bases at J, with 21 bases in the middle. Germline loops: CDR1 SQVTM, CDR2 ANQGSEA. The CDR3 extends over 16 amino acids.

The chain couples TRBV4-1 to TRBJ1-1, with a possible D match to TRBD1 (5 bases). This CDR3 spans 14 amino acids. Trimming shortened V by 1 base and J by 1 base, and 7 bases separated the two germline ends. Germline values: CDR1 MGHRA, CDR2 YSYEKL. CDR3 nucleotides: TGCGCCAGCAGCCAAGTCAGGGCGAACACTGAAGCTTTCTTT. It yields the protein CASSQVRANTEAFF.

The chain links TRBV25-1 to TRBJ1-4; D is ambiguous. Per germline, CDR1 MGHDK and CDR2 SYGVNS. The V end was cut by 5 bases, the J end by 4 bases, with 11 bases between. This CDR3 comprises 14 residues. The CDR3 region has the DNA TGTGCCAGCAGTCGCTATGGGAGTAATGAAAAACTGTTTTTT. Protein product: CASSRYGSNEKLFF.

This chain links TRBV19 with TRBJ2-7; 12 nucleotides match TRBD2. V trimming: 3 bases; J trimming: 3 bases; junction bases outside the gene matches: 3. CDR3 size: 15 residues. In germline, CDR1 is LNHDA, CDR2 SQIVND (reference sequence). CDR3: CASSMGLAGLYEQYF. CDR3 bases: TGTGCCAGTAGTATGGGACTAGCGGGTCTCTACGAGCAGTACTTC.

Concerning this clone itself: Different DNA sequences within this sample yield the same CDR3. The rearrangement joins TRBV18 to TRBJ2-5, with D perhaps TRBD2 (5 bases). Germline CDR1 KGHSH, CDR2 LQKENI. V lost 6 bases and J 1 base, leaving 9 bases between the germline ends. The CDR3 sequence is 13 residues long. For the CDR3, the DNA is TGTGCCAGCTCGTTCGGACTCCAAGAGACCCAGTACTTC. It yields the protein CASSFGLQETQYF.

The chain has TRBV7-2 and TRBJ1-2, with a weak D call TRBD1 (5 bases). The CDR3 consists of 15 residues. CDR1 and CDR2 from the germline V gene are SGHTA and FQGNSA. Trimming took off 0 bases at V and 4 bases at J, with 12 bases between the two ends. CDR3 in DNA: TGTGCCAGCAGCTTAGCGCGGGGCAGGGTCTATGGCTACACCTTC. Protein: CASSLARGRVYGYTF. The whole variable domain, filled in from reference TRBV7-2 and TRBJ1-2, reads GAGVSQSPSNKVTEKGKDVELRCDPISGHTALYWYRQSLGQGLEFLIYFQGNSAPDKSGLPSDRFSAERTGGSVSTLTIQRTQQEDSAVYLCASSLARGRVYGYTFGSGTRLTVV.

The chain combines TRBV11-2 with TRBJ1-1, with a weak D call TRBD1 (6 bases). CDR3 length: 13 amino acids. Trimming pared 5 bases from V and 1 base from J, leaving 8 bases between. Germline-derived CDR1 and CDR2 are SGHAT and FQNNGV. The chain's CDR3 is CASSRGGNTEAFF. The CDR3 DNA sequence: TGTGCCAGCAGCCGAGGGGGGAACACTGAAGCTTTCTTT.